This TCR beta chain came from a study of early T cells in non-severe SARS-CoV-2 infection. Study-level information: Bulk RNA isolated from unsorted whole blood underwent sequencing; chains were not paired.

Ten or more counts support this clonotype. The CDR3 runs 16 residues. The V gene's germline CDR1 is MNHEY and CDR2 SVGEGT. The trim removed 0 bases at V and 8 bases at J, leaving 11 bases unmatched. Unique molecular identifiers (one per individual cDNA molecule) were attached. Each CDR3 protein is one row after TCRdb ran MiXCR on the 5' RACE reads. The sample has roughly 69,000 distinct CDR3 sequences; about 9% are singletons. The specimen was whole blood. The receptor comes from an adult who was a healthcare worker with PCR-confirmed SARS-CoV-2 infection or an uninfected control (not recorded which). The chain recombines TRBV6-2 or TRBV6-3 with TRBJ1-2, with 8 positions matching TRBD1. The CDR3 here is CASSYSSGTGGRGYTF. CDR3 DNA sequence: TGTGCCAGCAGTTACTCTTCCGGGACAGGAGGTCGGGGCTACACCTTC.